Shown below are 13 T cell receptor beta chains from a single sample sequenced in a study of T cell changes during pregnancy in multiple sclerosis. The method was immunoSEQ multiplex PCR; TCRdb's version includes in-frame clones alone and lacks a portion of them. The data contain some 81,000 clones, approximately 91% of them singletons. The source was peripheral blood, collected before pregnancy. These receptor sequences come from a female donor with multiple sclerosis, enrolled in a pregnancy study.

This rearrangement joins TRBV5-6 to TRBJ1-1, with 7 bases lining up with TRBD1. Germline CDR1 is SGHDT and CDR2 is YYEEEE. The trim removed 5 bases at V and 11 bases at J, leaving 12 bases unmatched. The CDR3 loop spans 13 amino acids. CDR3 sequence (DNA): TGTGCCAGCAGTACTGGCAGGGGGTATATGGCTTTCTTT. This encodes CASSTGRGYMAFF.

The chain employs TRBV6-4 and TRBJ1-1; maybe TRBD1 (6 bases). The length of the CDR3 is 13 residues. V lost 3 bases, J lost 2 bases, and 7 bases lay in between. The germline gives CDR1 MRHNA, CDR2 SNTAGT. CDR3 sequence: CASSEQGNTEAFF. CDR3 coding DNA: TGTGCCAGCAGTGAACAGGGAAACACTGAAGCTTTCTTT.

The chain joins TRBV15 to TRBJ2-4; no definite D call. The CDR3 is 16 residues long. V lost 1 base and J lost 0, with 10 bases in between. Germline-derived CDR1 and CDR2 are LNHNV and YYDKDF (reference sequence). CDR3 protein: CATSRGSVVAKNIQYF. In DNA, the CDR3 is TGTGCCACCAGCAGAGGTTCGGTGGTAGCCAAAAACATTCAGTACTTC.

The chain combines TRBV2 with TRBJ1-5; D is unresolved. Germline CDR1 and CDR2: SNHLY and FYNNEI. Trimming removed 4 bases from V and 9 bases from J, with 16 bases in between. The CDR3 is made up of 14 amino acids. The CDR3 spells CASSGSTAFLPQHF. CDR3 nucleotide sequence: TGTGCCAGCAGTGGCTCTACAGCCTTTCTGCCCCAGCATTTT. Combining the CDR3 with reference TRBV2 and TRBJ1-5 gives the whole variable domain EPEVTQTPSHQVTQMGQEVILRCVPISNHLYFYWYRQILGQKVEFLVSFYNNEISEKSEIFDDQFSVERPDGSNFTLKIRSTKLEDSAMYFCASSGSTAFLPQHFGDGTRLSIL.

The chain combines TRBV4-1 with TRBJ2-1; tentatively, D is TRBD1 (6 bases). The V gene lost 5 bases and the J gene lost 6 bases, with 17 bases spanning the gap. This CDR3 is 15 amino acids long. Germline V lookup: CDR1 MGHRA, CDR2 YSYEKL. The CDR3 reads CASSYTGSPGNEQFF. CDR3 nucleotide sequence: TGCGCCAGCAGCTATACAGGGTCTCCTGGCAATGAGCAGTTCTTC.

V is TRBV11-2 and J is TRBJ1-1; D gene unclear. From germline, CDR1 is SGHAT and CDR2 FQNNGV. The CDR3 is made up of 16 amino acids. V was pared by 2 bases and J by 5 bases, with 18 bases between. CDR3 sequence reads: CASSLFRTGIGTEAFF. The CDR3 DNA reads TGTGCCAGCAGCTTATTTCGAACGGGGATTGGGACTGAAGCTTTCTTT.

The gene calls are TRBV13 and TRBJ1-6; a weak D match, TRBD1 (5 bases). The CDR3 sequence is 19 residues long. V was cut by 5 bases and J by 8 bases, with 28 bases left in between. Germline values: CDR1 PRHDT, CDR2 FYEKMQ (reference sequence). The CDR3 region has the DNA TGTGCCAGCAGCATAGCAAAACCCTCCAGGGCGGTTGAGTATTCACCCCTCCACTTT. As protein: CASSIAKPSRAVEYSPLHF.

This chain connects TRBV5-5 to TRBJ1-4, with D possibly TRBD1 on 6 matching bases. Trimming pared 4 bases from V and 8 bases from J, leaving 21 bases between. CDR3 length: 16 residues. Germline V lookup: CDR1 SGHKS, CDR2 YYEKEE (reference sequence). CDR3 nucleotides: TGTGCCAGCAGCGGGATCCAACAGGGAATTGGGGAAAAACTGTTTTTT. It encodes CASSGIQQGIGEKLFF. Combining the CDR3 with reference TRBV5-5 and TRBJ1-4 gives the whole variable domain DAGVTQSPTHLIKTRGQQVTLRCSPISGHKSVSWYQQVLGQGPQFIFQYYEKEERGRGNFPDRFSARQFPNYSSELNVNALLLGDSALYLCASSGIQQGIGEKLFFGSGTQLSVL.

J is TRBJ1-5 and V is TRBV6-1, with D unclear. V was clipped by 6 bases and J by 5 bases, with 8 bases between them. This CDR3 comprises 12 residues. The germline V gene has CDR1 MNHNS and CDR2 SASEGT. The CDR3 reads CASSPSYQPQHF. The CDR3 DNA follows: TGTGCCAGCAGCCCGAGTTATCAGCCCCAGCATTTT.

The chain couples TRBV15 to TRBJ2-2; D perhaps matches TRBD1 (6 bases). Germline V gene lookup returns CDR1 LNHNV and CDR2 YYDKDF (reference sequence). CDR3 length: 16 amino acids. V was shortened by 0 bases and J by 5 bases, with 13 bases between the two germline ends. CDR3 sequence: CATSRDPGAGTGELFF. The CDR3 nucleotides read TGTGCCACCAGCAGAGATCCAGGGGCTGGTACCGGGGAGCTGTTTTTT.

The sample holds one count of this clone. The chain has TRBV6-1 and TRBJ1-1, with TRBD1 matching 9 bases. After removal of 4 bases from V and 3 bases from J, the junction contained 15 bases not matched to a gene. The germline CDR1 and CDR2 sequences are MNHNS and SASEGT. The CDR3 is 18 residues long. CDR3 coding DNA: TGTGCCAGCAGTGCTTTACCGGGACAGGGTTTAGGCTACACTGAAGCTTTCTTT. Translated, it gives CASSALPGQGLGYTEAFF.

In DNA form, the CDR3 reads TGCGCCAGCAGCCAAGAGGGCAGGGTACCCTACAATGAGCAGTTCTTC. It encodes CASSQEGRVPYNEQFF. The chain employs TRBV4-1 and TRBJ2-1; D is possibly TRBD1 (5 bases). The ends were cut back, 0 bases at V and 2 bases at J, with 11 bases in the middle. The CDR3 is made up of 16 amino acids. CDR1 is MGHRA, CDR2 YSYEKL, per germline.

The chain couples TRBV5-4 to TRBJ1-1; D ambiguous. The CDR3 covers 16 residues. V dropped 4 bases and J dropped 4 bases, with 20 bases sitting between them. Germline V gene sequence: CDR1 SGHNT, CDR2 YYREEE (reference sequence). The CDR3: CASSPGGQVRGTEAFF. CDR3 coding DNA: TGTGCCAGCAGCCCAGGAGGGCAAGTCCGGGGCACTGAAGCTTTCTTT.